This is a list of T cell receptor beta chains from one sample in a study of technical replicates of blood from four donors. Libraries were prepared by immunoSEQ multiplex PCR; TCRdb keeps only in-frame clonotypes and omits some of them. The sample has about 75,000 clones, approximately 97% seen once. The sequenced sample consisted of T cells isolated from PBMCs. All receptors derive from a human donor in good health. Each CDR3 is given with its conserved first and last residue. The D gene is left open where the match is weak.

TGTGCCAGTAGTGGTCCCCGGACAGGGAACACTGAAGCTTTCTTT,CASSGPRTGNTEAFF,TRBJ1-1,TRBV19,TRBD1
TGTGCCAGCAGCTTTATCACAGTCACCGGGGAGCTGTTTTTT,CASSFITVTGELFF,TRBJ2-2,TRBV5-6,.
TGTGCCAGCAGCTTACGTGACAGTTCCACAGATACGCAGTATTTT,CASSLRDSSTDTQYF,TRBJ2-3,TRBV7-9,.
TGTGCCAGCAGTTACGGAAGGGAGTATGGCTACACCTTC,CASSYGREYGYTF,TRBJ1-2,TRBV6-6,.
TGTGCCAGCTCACAAGGGGATAGCTATGGCTACACCTTC,CASSQGDSYGYTF,TRBJ1-2,TRBV18,.
TGTGCCAGCAGCTCACACCTCGGGGTACATGAGCAGTTCTTC,CASSSHLGVHEQFF,TRBJ2-1,TRBV9,.
TGTGCCAGTAGTATGAGACAGGCAACTAATGAAAAACTGTTTTTT,CASSMRQATNEKLFF,TRBJ1-4,TRBV19,.
TGTGCCATTCGAGGTCCAGATACGCAGTATTTT,CAIRGPDTQYF,TRBJ2-3,TRBV27,.
TGTGCCAGCAGCTCCTACGGGACAGGGCCCACAGATACGCAGTATTTT,CASSSYGTGPTDTQYF,TRBJ2-3,TRBV11-3,TRBD1
TGTGCCAGCAGTGTTTCAGGGTTCACTGAAGCTTTCTTT,CASSVSGFTEAFF,TRBJ1-1,TRBV6-1,.